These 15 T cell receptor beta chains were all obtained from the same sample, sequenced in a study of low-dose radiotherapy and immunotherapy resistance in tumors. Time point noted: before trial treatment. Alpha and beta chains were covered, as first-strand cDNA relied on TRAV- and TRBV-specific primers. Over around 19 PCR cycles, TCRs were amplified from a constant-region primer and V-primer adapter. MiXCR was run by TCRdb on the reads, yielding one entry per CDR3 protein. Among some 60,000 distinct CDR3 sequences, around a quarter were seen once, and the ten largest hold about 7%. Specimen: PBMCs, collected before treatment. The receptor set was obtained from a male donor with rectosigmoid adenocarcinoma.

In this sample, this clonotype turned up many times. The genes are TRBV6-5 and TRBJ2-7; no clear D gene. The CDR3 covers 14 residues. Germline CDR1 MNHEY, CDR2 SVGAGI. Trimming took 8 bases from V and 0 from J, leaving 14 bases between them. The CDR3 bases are TGTGCCAGCGGGCCCCCAGGCCTCTCCTACGAGCAGTACTTC. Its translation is CASGPPGLSYEQYF.

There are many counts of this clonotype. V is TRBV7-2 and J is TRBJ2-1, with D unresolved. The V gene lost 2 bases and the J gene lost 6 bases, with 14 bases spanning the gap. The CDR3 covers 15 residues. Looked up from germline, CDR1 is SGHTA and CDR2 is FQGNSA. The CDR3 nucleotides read TGTGCCAGCAGCTTAAGAGACGTAGAACTCAATGAGCAGTTCTTC. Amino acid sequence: CASSLRDVELNEQFF.

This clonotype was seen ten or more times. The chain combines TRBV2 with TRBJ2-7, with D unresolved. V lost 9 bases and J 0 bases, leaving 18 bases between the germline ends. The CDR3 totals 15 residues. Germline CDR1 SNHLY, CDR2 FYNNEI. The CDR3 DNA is TGTGCCAGTATCCCCCCCGGGCGACACTCCTACGAGCAGTACTTC. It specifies CASIPPGRHSYEQYF.

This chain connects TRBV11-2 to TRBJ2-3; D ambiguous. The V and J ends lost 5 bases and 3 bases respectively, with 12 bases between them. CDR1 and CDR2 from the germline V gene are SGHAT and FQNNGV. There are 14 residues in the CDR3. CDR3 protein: CASSPSPRTDTQYF. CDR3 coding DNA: TGTGCCAGCAGCCCTTCCCCGAGGACAGATACGCAGTATTTT.

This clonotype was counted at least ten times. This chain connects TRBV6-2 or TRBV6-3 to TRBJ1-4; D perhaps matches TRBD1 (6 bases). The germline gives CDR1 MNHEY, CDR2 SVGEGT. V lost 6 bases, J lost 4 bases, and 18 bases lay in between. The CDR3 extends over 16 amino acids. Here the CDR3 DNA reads TGTGCCAGCAGAACCGGGACAATACGGGATAATGAAAAACTGTTTTTT. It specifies CASRTGTIRDNEKLFF.

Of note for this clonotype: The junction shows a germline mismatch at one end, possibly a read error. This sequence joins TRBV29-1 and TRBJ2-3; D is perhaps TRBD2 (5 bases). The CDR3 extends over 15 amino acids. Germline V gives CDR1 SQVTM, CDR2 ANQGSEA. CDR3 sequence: CIVGGGRASTDTQYF. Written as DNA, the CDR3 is TGCATCGTTGGAGGCGGACGTGCTAGCACAGATACGCAGTATTTT.

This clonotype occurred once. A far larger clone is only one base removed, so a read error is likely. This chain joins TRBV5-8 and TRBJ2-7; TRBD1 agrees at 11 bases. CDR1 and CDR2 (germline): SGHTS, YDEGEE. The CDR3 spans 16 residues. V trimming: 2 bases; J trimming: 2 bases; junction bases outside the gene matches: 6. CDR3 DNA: TGTGCCAGCAGCTTACATCGGGGACAGGGGGCCTACGAGCAGTACTTC. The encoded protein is CASSLHRGQGAYEQYF.

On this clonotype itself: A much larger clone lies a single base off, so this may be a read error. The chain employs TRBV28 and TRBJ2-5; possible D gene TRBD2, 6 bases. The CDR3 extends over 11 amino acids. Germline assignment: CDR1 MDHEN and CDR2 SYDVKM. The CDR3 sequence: CASSLRETQNF. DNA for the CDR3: TGTGCCAGCAGCCTCCGGGAGACCCAGAACTTC.

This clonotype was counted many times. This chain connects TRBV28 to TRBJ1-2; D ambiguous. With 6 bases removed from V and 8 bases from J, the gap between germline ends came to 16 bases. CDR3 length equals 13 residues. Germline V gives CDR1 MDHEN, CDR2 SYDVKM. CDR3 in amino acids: CASSEVGARGYTF. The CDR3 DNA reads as TGTGCCAGCAGCGAGGTGGGCGCGCGAGGCTACACCTTC.

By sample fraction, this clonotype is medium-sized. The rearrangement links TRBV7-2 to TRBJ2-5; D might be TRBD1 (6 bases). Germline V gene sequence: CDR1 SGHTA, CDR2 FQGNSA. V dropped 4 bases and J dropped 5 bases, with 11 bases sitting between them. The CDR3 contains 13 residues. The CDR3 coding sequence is TGTGCCAGCAGCTCCCAGGGGTGGGAGACCCAGTACTTC. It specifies CASSSQGWETQYF.

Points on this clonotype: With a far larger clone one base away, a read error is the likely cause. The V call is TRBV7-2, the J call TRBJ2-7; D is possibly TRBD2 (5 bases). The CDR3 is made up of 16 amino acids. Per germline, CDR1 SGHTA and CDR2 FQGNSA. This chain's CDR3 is CANSPQDGLPRESQYF. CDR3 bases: TGTGCCAACAGCCCCCAAGATGGACTCCCAAGAGAGTCCCAGTACTTC.

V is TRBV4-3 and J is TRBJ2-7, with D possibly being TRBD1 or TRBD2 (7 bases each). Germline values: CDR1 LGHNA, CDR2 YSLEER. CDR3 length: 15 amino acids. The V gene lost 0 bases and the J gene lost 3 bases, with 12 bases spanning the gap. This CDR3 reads CASSQEQGGLYEQYF. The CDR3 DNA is TGCGCCAGCAGCCAAGAGCAGGGGGGGCTCTACGAGCAGTACTTC.

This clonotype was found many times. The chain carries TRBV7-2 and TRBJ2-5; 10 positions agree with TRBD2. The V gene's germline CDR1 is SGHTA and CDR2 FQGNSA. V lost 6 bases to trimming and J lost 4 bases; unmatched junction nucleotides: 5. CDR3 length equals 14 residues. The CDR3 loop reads CASSQIAGGETQYF. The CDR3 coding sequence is TGTGCCAGCAGTCAAATAGCGGGGGGAGAGACCCAGTACTTC.

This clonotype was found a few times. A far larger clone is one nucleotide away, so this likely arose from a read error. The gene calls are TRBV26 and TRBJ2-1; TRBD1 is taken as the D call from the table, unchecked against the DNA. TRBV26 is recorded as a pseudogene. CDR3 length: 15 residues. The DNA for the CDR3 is TGTGCCAGCAGGGGTACCGGGACAGGGGTTTACGAGCAGTTCTTC. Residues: CASRGTGTGVYEQFF.

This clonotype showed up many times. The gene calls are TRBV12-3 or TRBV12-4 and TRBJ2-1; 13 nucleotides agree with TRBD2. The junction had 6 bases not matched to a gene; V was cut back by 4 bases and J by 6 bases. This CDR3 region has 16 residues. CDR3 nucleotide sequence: TGTGCCAGCAGTTCGCGACTAGCGGGGGGCCGCAATGAGCAGTTCTTC. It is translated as CASSSRLAGGRNEQFF.